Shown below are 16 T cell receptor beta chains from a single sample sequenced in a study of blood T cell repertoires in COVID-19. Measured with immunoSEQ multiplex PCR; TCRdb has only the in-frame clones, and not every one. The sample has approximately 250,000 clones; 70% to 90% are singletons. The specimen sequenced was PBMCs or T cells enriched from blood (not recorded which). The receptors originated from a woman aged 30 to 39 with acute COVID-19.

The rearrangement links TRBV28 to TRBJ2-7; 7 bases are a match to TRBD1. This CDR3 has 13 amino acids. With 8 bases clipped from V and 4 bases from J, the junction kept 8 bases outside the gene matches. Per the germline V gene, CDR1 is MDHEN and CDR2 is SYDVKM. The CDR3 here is CASGRTGPYEQYF. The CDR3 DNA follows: TGTGCCAGCGGCAGGACAGGACCTTACGAGCAGTACTTC.

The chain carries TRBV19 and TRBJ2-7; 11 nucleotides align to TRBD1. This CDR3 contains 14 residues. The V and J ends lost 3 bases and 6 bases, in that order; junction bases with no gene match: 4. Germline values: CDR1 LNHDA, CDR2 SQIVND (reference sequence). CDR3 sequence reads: CASSIGQGAFEQYF. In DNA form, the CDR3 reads TGTGCCAGTAGTATCGGACAGGGGGCGTTCGAGCAGTACTTC.

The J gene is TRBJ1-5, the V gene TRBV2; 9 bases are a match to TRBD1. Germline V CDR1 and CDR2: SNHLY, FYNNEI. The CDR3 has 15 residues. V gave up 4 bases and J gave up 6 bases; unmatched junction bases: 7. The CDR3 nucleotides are TGTGCCAGCAGTGCCGGGACAGGGTCTTCTCAGCCCCAGCATTTT. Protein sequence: CASSAGTGSSQPQHF.

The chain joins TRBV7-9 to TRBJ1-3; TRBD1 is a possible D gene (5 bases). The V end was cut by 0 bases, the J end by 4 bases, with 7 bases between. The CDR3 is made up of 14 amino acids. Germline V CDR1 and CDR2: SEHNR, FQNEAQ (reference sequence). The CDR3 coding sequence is TGTGCCAGCAGCTTAGCCGACAGAGGAAACACCATATATTTT. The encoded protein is CASSLADRGNTIYF.

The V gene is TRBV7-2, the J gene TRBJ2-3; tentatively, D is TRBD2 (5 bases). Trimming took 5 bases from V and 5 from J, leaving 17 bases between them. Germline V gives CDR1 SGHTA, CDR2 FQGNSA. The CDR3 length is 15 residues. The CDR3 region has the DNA TGTGCCAGCAGCCCAGGACTGATACTATTAGATACGCAGTATTTT. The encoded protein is CASSPGLILLDTQYF.

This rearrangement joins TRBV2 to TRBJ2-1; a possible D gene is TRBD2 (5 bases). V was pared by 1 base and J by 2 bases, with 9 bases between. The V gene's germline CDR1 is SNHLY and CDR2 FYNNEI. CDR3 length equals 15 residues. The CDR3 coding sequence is TGTGCCAGCAGTGAAGATCTAGCCACCTACAATGAGCAGTTCTTC. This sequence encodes CASSEDLATYNEQFF.

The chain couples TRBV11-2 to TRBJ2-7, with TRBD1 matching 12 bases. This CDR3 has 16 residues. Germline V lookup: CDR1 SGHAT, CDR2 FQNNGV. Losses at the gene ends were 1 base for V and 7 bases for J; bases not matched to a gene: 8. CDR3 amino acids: CASSLAPGQGAGEQYF. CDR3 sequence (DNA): TGTGCCAGCAGCTTAGCACCGGGACAGGGGGCTGGTGAGCAGTACTTC.

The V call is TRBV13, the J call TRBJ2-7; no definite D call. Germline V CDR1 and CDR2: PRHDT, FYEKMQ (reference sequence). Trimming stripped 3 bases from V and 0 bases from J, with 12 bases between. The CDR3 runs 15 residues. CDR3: CASSFSSKLSYEQYF. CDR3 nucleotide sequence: TGTGCCAGCAGCTTTAGTAGTAAGCTCTCCTACGAGCAGTACTTC. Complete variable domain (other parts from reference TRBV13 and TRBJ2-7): AAGVIQSPRHLIKEKRETATLKCYPIPRHDTVYWYQQGPGQDPQFLISFYEKMQSDKGSIPDRFSAQQFSDYHSELNMSSLELGDSALYFCASSFSSKLSYEQYFGPGTRLTVT.

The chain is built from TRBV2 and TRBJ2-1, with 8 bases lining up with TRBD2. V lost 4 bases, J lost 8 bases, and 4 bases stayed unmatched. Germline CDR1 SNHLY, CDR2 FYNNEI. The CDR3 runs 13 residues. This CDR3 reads CASSVQLADEQFF. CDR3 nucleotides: TGTGCCAGCAGTGTACAACTAGCGGATGAGCAGTTCTTC.

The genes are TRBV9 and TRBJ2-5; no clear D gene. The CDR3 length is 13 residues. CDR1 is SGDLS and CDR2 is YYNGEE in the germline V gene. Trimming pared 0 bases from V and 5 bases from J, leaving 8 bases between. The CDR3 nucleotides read TGTGCCAGCAGCGTAGTCCCCCGGGAGACCCAGTACTTC. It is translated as CASSVVPRETQYF. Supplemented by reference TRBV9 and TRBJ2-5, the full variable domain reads DSGVTQTPKHLITATGQRVTLRCSPRSGDLSVYWYQQSLDQGLQFLIQYYNGEERAKGNILERFSAQQFPDLHSELNLSSLELGDSALYFCASSVVPRETQYFGPGTRLLVL.

The CDR3 region has the DNA TGTGCCAGCACCCAGGACAGGGGGAGCAATCAGCCCCAGCATTTT. Translating gives CASTQDRGSNQPQHF. This chain links TRBV28 with TRBJ1-5; 10 bases map to TRBD1. The ends lost 7 bases at V and 1 base at J; junction bases unmatched: 4. The CDR3 runs to 15 residues. From germline, CDR1 is MDHEN and CDR2 SYDVKM. The variable domain in full, with the rest retrieved from reference TRBV28 and TRBJ1-5, is DVKVTQSSRYLVKRTGEKVFLECVQDMDHENMFWYRQDPGLGLRLIYFSYDVKMKEKGDIPEGYSVSREKKERFSLILESASTNQTSMYLCASTQDRGSNQPQHFGDGTRLSIL.

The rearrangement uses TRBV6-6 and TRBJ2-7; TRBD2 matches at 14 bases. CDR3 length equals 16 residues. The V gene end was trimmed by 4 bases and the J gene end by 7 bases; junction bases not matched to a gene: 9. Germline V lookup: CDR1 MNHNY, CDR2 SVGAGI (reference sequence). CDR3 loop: CASSFLKRTSGGEQYF. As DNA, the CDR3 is TGTGCCAGCAGTTTCCTAAAACGGACTAGCGGGGGGGAGCAGTACTTC.

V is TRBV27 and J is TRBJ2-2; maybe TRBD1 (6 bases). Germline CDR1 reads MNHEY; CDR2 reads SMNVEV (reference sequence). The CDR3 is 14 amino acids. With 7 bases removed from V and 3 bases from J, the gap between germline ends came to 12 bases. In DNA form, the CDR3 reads TGTGCCAGCACTGGGACATTTTACACCGGGGAGCTGTTTTTT. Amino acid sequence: CASTGTFYTGELFF.

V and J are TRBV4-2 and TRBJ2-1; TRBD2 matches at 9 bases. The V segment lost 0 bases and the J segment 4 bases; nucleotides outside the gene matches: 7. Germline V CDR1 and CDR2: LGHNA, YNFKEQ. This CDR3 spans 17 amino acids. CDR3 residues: CASSQEVAGGVYNEQFF. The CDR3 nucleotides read TGTGCCAGCAGCCAAGAGGTCGCGGGAGGGGTTTACAATGAGCAGTTCTTC.

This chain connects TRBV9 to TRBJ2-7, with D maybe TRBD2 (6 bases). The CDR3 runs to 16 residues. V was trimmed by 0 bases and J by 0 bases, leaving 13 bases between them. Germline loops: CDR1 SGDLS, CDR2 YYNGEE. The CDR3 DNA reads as TGTGCCAGCAGCGTAGATGAGCGGGCGAGCTCCTACGAGCAGTACTTC. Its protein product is CASSVDERASSYEQYF. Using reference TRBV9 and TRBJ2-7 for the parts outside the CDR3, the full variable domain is DSGVTQTPKHLITATGQRVTLRCSPRSGDLSVYWYQQSLDQGLQFLIQYYNGEERAKGNILERFSAQQFPDLHSELNLSSLELGDSALYFCASSVDERASSYEQYFGPGTRLTVT.

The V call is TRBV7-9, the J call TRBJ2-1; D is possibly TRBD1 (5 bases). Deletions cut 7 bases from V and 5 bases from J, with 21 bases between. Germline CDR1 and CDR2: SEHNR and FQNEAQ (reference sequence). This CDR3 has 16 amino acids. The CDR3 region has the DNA TGTGCCAGCACCTCGCAAATAGGGGCCTTGGACAATGAGCAGTTCTTC. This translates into CASTSQIGALDNEQFF.